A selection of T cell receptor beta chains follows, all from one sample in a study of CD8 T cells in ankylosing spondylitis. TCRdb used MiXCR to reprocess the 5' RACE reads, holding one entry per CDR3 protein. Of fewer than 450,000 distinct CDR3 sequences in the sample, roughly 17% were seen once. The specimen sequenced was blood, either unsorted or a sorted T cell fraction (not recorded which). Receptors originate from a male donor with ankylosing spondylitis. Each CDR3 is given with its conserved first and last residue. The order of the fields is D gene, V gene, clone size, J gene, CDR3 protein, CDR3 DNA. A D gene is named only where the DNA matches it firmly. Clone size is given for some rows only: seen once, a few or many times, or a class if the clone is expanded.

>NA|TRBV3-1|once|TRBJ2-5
CASSQGPAGTQYF
TGTGCCAGCAGCCAAGGCCCCGCCGGGACCCAGTACTTC
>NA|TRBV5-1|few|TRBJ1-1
CASSLARVDTEAFF
TGCGCCAGCAGCTTGGCCAGGGTTGACACTGAAGCTTTCTTT
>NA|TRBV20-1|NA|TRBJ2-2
CSARKGAVPGELFF
TGCAGTGCTAGAAAGGGCGCGGTCCCCGGGGAGCTGTTTTTT
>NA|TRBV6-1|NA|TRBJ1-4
CASHDRNPNEKLFF
TGTGCCAGCCACGACCGAAACCCTAATGAAAAACTGTTTTTT
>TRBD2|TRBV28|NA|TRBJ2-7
CASSTPGRLAGKEQYF
TGTGCCAGCAGTACCCCCGGTAGACTAGCGGGGAAGGAGCAGTACTTC
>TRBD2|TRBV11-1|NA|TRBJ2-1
CASSPLPLLAGGYSYNEQFF
TGTGCCAGCAGCCCCCTCCCGCTCCTAGCGGGGGGGTACTCCTACAATGAGCAGTTCTTC
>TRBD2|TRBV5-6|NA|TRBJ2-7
CASRTLAGWYNEQYF
TGTGCCAGCAGGACACTAGCGGGATGGTACAACGAGCAGTACTTC
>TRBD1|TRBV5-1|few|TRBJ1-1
CASSFGTTTGGSEAFF
TGCGCCAGCAGCTTCGGGACCACGACAGGGGGCTCTGAAGCTTTCTTT
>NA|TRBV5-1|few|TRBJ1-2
CASSLEGGTAYGYTF
TGCGCCAGCAGCTTGGAGGGTGGTACGGCTTATGGCTACACCTTC
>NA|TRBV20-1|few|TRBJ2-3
CSATGILLGKDTQYF
TGCAGTGCTACCGGGATACTACTGGGGAAGGATACGCAGTATTTT
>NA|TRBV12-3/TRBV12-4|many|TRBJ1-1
CASSLGGAAFF
TGTGCCAGCAGTTTAGGGGGGGCAGCTTTCTTT
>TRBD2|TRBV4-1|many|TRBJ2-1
CASSRGGAYNEQFF
TGCGCCAGCAGCCGCGGGGGGGCCTACAATGAGCAGTTCTTC
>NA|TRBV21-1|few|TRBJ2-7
CAIKGPQGGYCEQYF
TGTGCCATCAAAGGCCCCCAGGGGGGTTACTGCGAGCAGTACTTC
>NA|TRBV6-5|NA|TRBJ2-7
CASSFSGPGTYEQYF
TGTGCCAGCAGTTTCAGCGGGCCGGGAACCTACGAGCAGTACTTC
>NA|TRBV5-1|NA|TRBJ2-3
CASSLAFDGDTQYF
TGCGCCAGCAGCTTGGCCTTTGACGGAGATACGCAGTATTTT
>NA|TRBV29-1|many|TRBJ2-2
CVVGTAGNTGELFF
TGCGTCGTAGGGACTGCGGGCAACACCGGGGAGCTGTTTTTT
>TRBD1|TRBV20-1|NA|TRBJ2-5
CSAPQGAQETQYF
TGCAGTGCTCCTCAGGGGGCCCAAGAGACCCAGTACTTC
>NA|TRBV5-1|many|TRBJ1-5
CASSLVSGHNQPQHF
TGCGCCAGCAGCTTGGTGTCAGGACACAATCAGCCCCAGCATTTT
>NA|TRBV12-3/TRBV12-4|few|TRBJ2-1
CASSPQGWEQFF
TGTGCCAGCAGCCCACAGGGCTGGGAGCAGTTCTTC
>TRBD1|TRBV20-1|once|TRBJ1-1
CSARVGRGLGAFF
TGCAGTGCTAGAGTTGGCAGGGGGCTGGGAGCTTTCTTT
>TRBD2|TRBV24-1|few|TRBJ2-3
CATSDHSGGHQDTQYF
TGTGCCACCAGTGATCACAGCGGGGGGCATCAAGATACGCAGTATTTT
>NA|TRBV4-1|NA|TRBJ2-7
CASSQDRGSRSYEQYF
TGCGCCAGCAGCCAAGACAGGGGTAGTAGGTCCTACGAGCAGTACTTC
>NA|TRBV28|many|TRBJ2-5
CASSLWASQETQYF
TGTGCCAGCAGTTTATGGGCCAGCCAAGAGACCCAGTACTTC
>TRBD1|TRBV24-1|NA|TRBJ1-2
CATSDSGTGYYGYTF
TGTGCCACCAGTGATTCCGGGACAGGGTACTATGGCTACACCTTC
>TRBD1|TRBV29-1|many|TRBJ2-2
CSAPGQMNTGELFF
TGCAGCGCACCGGGACAGATGAACACCGGGGAGCTGTTTTTT
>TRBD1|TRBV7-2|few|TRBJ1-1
CASSPGTGNGGNTEAFF
TGTGCCAGCAGCCCTGGGACAGGGAATGGAGGAAACACTGAAGCTTTCTTT
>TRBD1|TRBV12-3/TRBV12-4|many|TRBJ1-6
CASSGGQGFDIDSPLHF
TGTGCCAGCAGTGGGGGACAGGGGTTTGATATTGATTCACCCCTCCACTTT
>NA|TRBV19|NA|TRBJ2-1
CASSTRGEQFF
TGTGCCAGTAGTACGCGGGGTGAGCAGTTCTTC
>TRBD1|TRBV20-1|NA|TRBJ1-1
CSASRGPMNTEAFF
TGCAGTGCTAGCAGGGGGCCAATGAACACTGAAGCTTTCTTT
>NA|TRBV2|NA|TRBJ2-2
CASSVIAGNTGELFF
TGTGCCAGCAGTGTGATAGCCGGGAACACCGGGGAGCTGTTTTTT
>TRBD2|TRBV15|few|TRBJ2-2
CATSRLAGNTGELFF
TGTGCCACCAGCAGGCTAGCGGGAAACACCGGGGAGCTGTTTTTT
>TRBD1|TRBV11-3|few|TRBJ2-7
CASSSGTGFGEQYF
TGTGCCAGCAGCTCCGGGACAGGGTTCGGCGAGCAGTACTTC
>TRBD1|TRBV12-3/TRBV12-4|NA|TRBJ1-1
CATGTGYLNTEAFF
TGTGCCACCGGGACAGGGTACCTGAACACTGAAGCTTTCTTT
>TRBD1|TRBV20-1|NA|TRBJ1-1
CSARPWAGGGGLTEAFF
TGCAGTGCTAGACCCTGGGCCGGAGGGGGCGGTTTAACTGAAGCTTTCTTT
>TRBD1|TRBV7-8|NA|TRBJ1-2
CASSLGTGGLGYGYTF
TGTGCCAGCAGCTTAGGGACAGGGGGTCTGGGCTATGGCTACACCTTC
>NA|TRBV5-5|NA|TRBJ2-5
CASSAGIQETQYF
TGTGCCAGCAGCGCAGGGATCCAAGAGACCCAGTACTTC
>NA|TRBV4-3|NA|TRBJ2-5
CASSQDRGGQETQYF
TGCGCCAGCAGCCAAGATCGAGGCGGTCAAGAGACCCAGTACTTC
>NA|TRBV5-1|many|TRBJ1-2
CASSLDSLSKNGYTF
TGCGCCAGCAGCTTGGACAGCCTATCGAAGAACGGCTACACCTTC
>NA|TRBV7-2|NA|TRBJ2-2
CASTPKNTGELFF
TGTGCCAGCACACCTAAGAACACCGGGGAGCTGTTTTTT
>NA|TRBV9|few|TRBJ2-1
CASSKWSSGGEQFF
TGTGCCAGCAGCAAATGGAGCAGTGGTGGTGAGCAGTTCTTC
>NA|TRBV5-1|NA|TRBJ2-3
CASRRGSTVSTDTQYF
TGCGCCAGCAGGAGGGGGAGTACAGTTAGCACAGATACGCAGTATTTT
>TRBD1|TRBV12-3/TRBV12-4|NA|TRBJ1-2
CASTHLGTGRGGYTF
TGTGCCAGCACCCATCTGGGGACAGGCCGAGGTGGCTACACCTTC
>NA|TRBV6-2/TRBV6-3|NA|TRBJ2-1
CASTKTGTPLQFF
TGTGCCAGCACTAAAACCGGGACACCCTTACAGTTCTTC
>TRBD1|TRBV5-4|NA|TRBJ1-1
CASSPGTEMNTEAFF
TGTGCCAGCAGCCCAGGGACAGAGATGAACACTGAAGCTTTCTTT
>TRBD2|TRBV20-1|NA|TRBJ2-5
CSARDGASGRANQETQYF
TGCAGTGCTAGAGATGGGGCCAGCGGGAGGGCCAATCAAGAGACCCAGTACTTC
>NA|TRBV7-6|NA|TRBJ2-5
CASSLGSESQYF
TGTGCCAGCAGCTTAGGGTCCGAGTCCCAGTACTTC
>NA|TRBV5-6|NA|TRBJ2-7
CASSRMGDTYEQYF
TGTGCCAGCAGCCGGATGGGAGATACCTACGAGCAGTACTTC
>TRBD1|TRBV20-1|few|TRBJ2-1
CSARRQGYNEQFF
TGCAGTGCTAGGAGACAGGGGTACAATGAGCAGTTCTTC
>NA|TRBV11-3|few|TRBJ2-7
CASSSGMLGQYF
TGTGCCAGCAGCTCCGGGATGTTGGGCCAGTACTTC
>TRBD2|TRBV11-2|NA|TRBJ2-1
CASSSIWTSGSQHNEQFF
TGTGCCAGCAGCTCTATTTGGACTAGCGGGAGTCAACACAATGAGCAGTTCTTC
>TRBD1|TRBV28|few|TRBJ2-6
CASRLRGSGANVLTF
TGTGCCAGCAGGCTCAGGGGGTCTGGGGCCAACGTCCTGACTTTC
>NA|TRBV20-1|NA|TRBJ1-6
CSARAGLYSPLHF
TGCAGTGCTAGGGCAGGGTTATATTCACCCCTCCACTTT